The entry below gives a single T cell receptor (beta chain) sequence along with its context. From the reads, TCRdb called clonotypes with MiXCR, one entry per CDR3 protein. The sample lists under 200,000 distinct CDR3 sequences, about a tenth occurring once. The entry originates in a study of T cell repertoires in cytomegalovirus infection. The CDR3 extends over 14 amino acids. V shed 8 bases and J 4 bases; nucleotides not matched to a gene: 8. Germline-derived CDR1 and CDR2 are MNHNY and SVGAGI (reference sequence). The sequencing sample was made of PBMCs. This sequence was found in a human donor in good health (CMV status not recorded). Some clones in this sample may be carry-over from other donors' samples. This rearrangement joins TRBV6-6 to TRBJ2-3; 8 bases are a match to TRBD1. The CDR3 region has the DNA TGTGCCAGCCTTCCAGGACAGGGTGCAGATACGCAGTATTTT. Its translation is CASLPGQGADTQYF.